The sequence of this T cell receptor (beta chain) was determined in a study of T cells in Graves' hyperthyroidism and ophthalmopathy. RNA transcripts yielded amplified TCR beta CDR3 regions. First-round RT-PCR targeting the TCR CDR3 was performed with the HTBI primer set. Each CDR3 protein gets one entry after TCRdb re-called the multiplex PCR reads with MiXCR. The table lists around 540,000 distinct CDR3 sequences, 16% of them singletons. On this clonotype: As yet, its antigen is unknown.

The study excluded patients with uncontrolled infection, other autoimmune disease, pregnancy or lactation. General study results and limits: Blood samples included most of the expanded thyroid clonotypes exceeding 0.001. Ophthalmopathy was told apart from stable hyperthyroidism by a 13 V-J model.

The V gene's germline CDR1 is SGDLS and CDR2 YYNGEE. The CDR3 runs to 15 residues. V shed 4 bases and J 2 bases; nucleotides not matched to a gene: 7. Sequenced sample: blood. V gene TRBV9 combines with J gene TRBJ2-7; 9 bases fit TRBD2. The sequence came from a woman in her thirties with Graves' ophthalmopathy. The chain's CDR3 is CASSIGLAGPYEQYF. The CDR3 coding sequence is TGTGCCAGCAGCATAGGTCTAGCGGGACCCTACGAGCAGTACTTC.